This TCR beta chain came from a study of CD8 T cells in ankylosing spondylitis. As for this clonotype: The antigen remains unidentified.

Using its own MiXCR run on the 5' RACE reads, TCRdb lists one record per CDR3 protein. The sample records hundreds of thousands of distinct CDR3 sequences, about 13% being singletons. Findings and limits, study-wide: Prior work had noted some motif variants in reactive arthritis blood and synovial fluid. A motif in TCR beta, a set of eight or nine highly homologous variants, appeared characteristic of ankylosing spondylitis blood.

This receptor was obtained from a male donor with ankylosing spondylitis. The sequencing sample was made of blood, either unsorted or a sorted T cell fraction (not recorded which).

The CDR3 DNA reads TGCAGCGGCGAAACTAGCGTCGGGGAGCTGTTTTTT. It codes for CSGETSVGELFF. The chain employs TRBV29-1 and TRBJ2-2; 7 nucleotides agree with TRBD2. This CDR3 region has 12 residues. Looked up from germline, CDR1 is SQVTM and CDR2 is ANQGSEA. Unmatched junction bases numbered 6, after V lost 7 bases and J lost 7 bases.